These T cell receptor beta chains were read from a single sample in a study of blood T cells in healthy people across ages. A single record per CDR3 protein comes from TCRdb applying MiXCR to the 5' RACE reads. In the table there are roughly 500,000 distinct CDR3 sequences, less than 25% of which are singletons. These data were likewise used in another study, on T cells of mothers and their children.

Source material: blood. These receptors all come from a boy aged 5-17 years in good health. Each CDR3 is given with its conserved first and last residue. D genes are given only for firm matches. Some rows have no size entry. The others give once, few or many, or a class for an expanded clone.

v_call	d_call	clone_size	j_call	cdr3_aa	cdr3_nt
TRBV6-6	-	few	TRBJ2-2	CASSLGGIGTGELFF	TGTGCCAGCAGTTTGGGCGGGATAGGGACCGGGGAGCTGTTTTTT
TRBV7-9	TRBD1	-	TRBJ2-5	CASSPGQAQETQYF	TGTGCCAGCAGCCCCGGACAGGCTCAAGAGACCCAGTACTTC
TRBV20-1	TRBD1	few	TRBJ2-7	CSVRVGTGVLEQYF	TGCAGTGTAAGGGTCGGGACAGGGGTATTAGAGCAGTACTTC
TRBV5-1	TRBD2	few	TRBJ2-1	CASTSGLAAYNEQFF	TGCGCCAGCACCTCGGGACTAGCGGCTTACAATGAGCAGTTCTTC
TRBV5-1	-	-	TRBJ1-1	CASSLGDTRAGTEAFF	TGCGCCAGCAGCTTGGGGGACACGCGAGCAGGGACTGAAGCTTTCTTT
TRBV7-2	-	few	TRBJ2-1	CASSPNRSYNEQFF	TGTGCCAGCAGCCCCAATCGTTCCTACAATGAGCAGTTCTTC
TRBV5-1	-	few	TRBJ1-6	CASSFSGGYNSPLHF	TGCGCCAGCAGCTTCAGCGGGGGGTATAATTCACCCCTCCACTTT
TRBV7-8	-	few	TRBJ2-7	CASRSGGVSYEQYF	TGTGCCAGCAGGTCTGGCGGGGTTTCCTACGAGCAGTACTTC
TRBV7-6	-	-	TRBJ1-6	CASSRRLGLSPYNSPLHF	TGTGCCAGCAGCCGGAGGTTGGGCTTATCCCCATATAATTCACCCCTCCACTTT
TRBV7-9	-	-	TRBJ1-5	CASSFSERGSNQPQHF	TGTGCCAGCAGCTTTTCGGAAAGGGGTAGCAATCAGCCCCAGCATTTT
TRBV28	TRBD1	-	TRBJ1-1	CASSSLGKGAITFF	TGTGCCAGCAGTTCCCTCGGGAAGGGGGCGATAACTTTCTTT
TRBV28	-	few	TRBJ2-5	CASSTSFGTTRETQYF	TGTGCCAGCTCCACAAGTTTCGGGACAACAAGAGAGACCCAGTACTTC
TRBV27	-	few	TRBJ1-4	CASRPLTDATNEKLFF	TGTGCCAGCAGGCCTTTAACAGACGCAACTAATGAAAAACTGTTTTTT
TRBV28	-	-	TRBJ2-7	CASSVAPYEQYF	TGTGCCAGCAGTGTAGCCCCCTACGAGCAGTACTTC
TRBV7-2	-	few	TRBJ1-2	CASSPAYGYTF	TGTGCCAGCAGCCCAGCCTATGGCTACACCTTC
TRBV7-6	TRBD1	few	TRBJ2-7	CASSGQGREQYF	TGTGCCAGCAGCGGACAGGGGAGGGAGCAGTACTTC
TRBV6-5	-	-	TRBJ1-1	CASSYSSEAFF	TGTGCCAGCAGTTACAGCTCTGAAGCTTTCTTT
TRBV15	-	-	TRBJ2-1	CATSRGRPSEGNEQFF	TGTGCCACCAGCAGAGGAAGGCCCTCCGAAGGGAATGAGCAGTTCTTC
TRBV6-5	-	-	TRBJ2-2	CASSYAETSTGELFF	TGTGCCAGCAGTTACGCCGAAACTAGTACCGGGGAGCTGTTTTTT
TRBV24-1	TRBD2	few	TRBJ2-1	CATSGLAGRSSYNEQFF	TGTGCCACCAGCGGACTAGCGGGGCGGAGCTCCTACAATGAGCAGTTCTTC
TRBV24-1	TRBD1	-	TRBJ2-5	CATSDPGRGLSAETQYF	TGTGCCACCAGTGACCCCGGAAGGGGGCTATCGGCAGAGACCCAGTACTTC
TRBV12-3/TRBV12-4	-	-	TRBJ2-1	CASSFVGSGEQFF	TGTGCCAGCAGTTTTGTAGGGTCGGGTGAGCAGTTCTTC
TRBV6-1	-	-	TRBJ1-4	CASWFNEKLFF	TGTGCCAGCTGGTTCAATGAAAAACTGTTTTTT
TRBV29-1	TRBD1	-	TRBJ2-3	CSVDPTGVADTQYF	TGCAGCGTCGACCCGACAGGGGTTGCGGATACGCAGTATTTT
TRBV4-3	TRBD1	-	TRBJ2-2	CASCRGLGTGELFF	TGCGCCAGCTGTAGGGGGCTGGGCACCGGGGAGCTGTTTTTT
TRBV7-2	TRBD1	-	TRBJ1-4	CASSLGTGAFGEKLFF	TGTGCCAGCAGCTTAGGGACAGGGGCATTTGGAGAAAAACTGTTTTTT
TRBV7-2	-	few	TRBJ1-4	CASSLSGTVGEKLFF	TGTGCCAGCAGCTTATCCGGGACTGTAGGGGAAAAACTGTTTTTT
TRBV4-3	TRBD1	-	TRBJ2-2	CASSQNPGTGSGELFF	TGCGCCAGCAGCCAAAACCCCGGGACAGGGTCCGGGGAGCTGTTTTTT
TRBV18	-	-	TRBJ1-4	CASSSGLFNEKLFF	TGTGCCAGCTCATCAGGACTGTTTAATGAAAAACTGTTTTTT
TRBV19	-	few	TRBJ2-2	CASTSGPNTGELFF	TGTGCCAGTACCTCGGGACCGAACACCGGGGAGCTGTTTTTT
TRBV18	TRBD1	-	TRBJ2-2	CASSHRDRVANTGELFF	TGTGCCAGCTCACACCGGGACAGGGTGGCGAACACCGGGGAGCTGTTTTTT
TRBV4-3	TRBD2	once	TRBJ2-1	CASSREGSGRIF	TGCGCCAGCAGCCGGGAAGGTAGCGGGCGGATCTTC
TRBV7-2	-	few	TRBJ2-7	CASSYSTAVISYEQYF	TGTGCCAGCAGTTATAGTACAGCCGTTATCTCCTACGAGCAGTACTTC
TRBV6-1	-	-	TRBJ2-1	CASSALHEQFF	TGTGCCAGCAGTGCCCTCCATGAGCAGTTCTTC
TRBV4-3	TRBD1	-	TRBJ2-1	CASSQDTGTGVGGEQFF	TGCGCCAGCAGCCAAGATACTGGGACAGGGGTTGGGGGTGAGCAGTTCTTC
TRBV4-3	TRBD2	-	TRBJ2-1	CASSQGTSGGAWQFF	TGCGCCAGCAGCCAAGGGACTAGCGGGGGGGCCTGGCAGTTCTTC
TRBV9	-	many	TRBJ2-2	CASSVSGVRELFF	TGTGCCAGCAGCGTATCGGGAGTTCGGGAGCTGTTTTTT
TRBV5-6	-	few	TRBJ1-1	CASSLGMAEAFF	TGTGCCAGCAGCTTGGGAATGGCTGAAGCTTTCTTT
TRBV6-5	-	-	TRBJ1-2	CASSRQGPGGYTF	TGTGCCAGCAGCCGACAAGGCCCCGGGGGCTACACCTTC
TRBV18	-	many	TRBJ2-5	CASSPTAGKSETQYF	TGTGCCAGCTCACCAACGGCAGGGAAATCAGAGACCCAGTACTTC